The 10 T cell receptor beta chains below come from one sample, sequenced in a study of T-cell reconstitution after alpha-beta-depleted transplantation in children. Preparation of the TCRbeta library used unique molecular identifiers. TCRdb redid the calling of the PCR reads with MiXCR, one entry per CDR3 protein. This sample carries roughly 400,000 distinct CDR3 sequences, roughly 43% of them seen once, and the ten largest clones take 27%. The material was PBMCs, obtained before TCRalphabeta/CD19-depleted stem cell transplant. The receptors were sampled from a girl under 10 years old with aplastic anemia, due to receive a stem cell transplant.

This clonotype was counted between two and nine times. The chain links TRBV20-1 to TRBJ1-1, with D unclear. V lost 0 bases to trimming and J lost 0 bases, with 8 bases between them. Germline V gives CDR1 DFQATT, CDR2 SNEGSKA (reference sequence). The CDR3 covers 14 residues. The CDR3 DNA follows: TGCAGTGCTAGAGATCGTGGTATGAACACTGAAGCTTTCTTT. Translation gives CSARDRGMNTEAFF.

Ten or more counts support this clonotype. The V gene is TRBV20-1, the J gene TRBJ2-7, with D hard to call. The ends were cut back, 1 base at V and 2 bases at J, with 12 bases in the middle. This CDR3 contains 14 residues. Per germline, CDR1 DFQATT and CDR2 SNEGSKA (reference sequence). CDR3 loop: CSARGVLAAYEQYF. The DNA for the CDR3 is TGCAGTGCTAGAGGGGTATTGGCGGCCTACGAGCAGTACTTC.

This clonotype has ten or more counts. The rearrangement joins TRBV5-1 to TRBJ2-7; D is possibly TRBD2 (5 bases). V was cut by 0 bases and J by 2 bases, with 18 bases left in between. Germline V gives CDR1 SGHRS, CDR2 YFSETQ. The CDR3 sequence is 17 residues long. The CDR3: CASSLEIRASRAYEQYF. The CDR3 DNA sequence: TGCGCCAGCAGCTTGGAGATCCGGGCTAGCAGAGCCTACGAGCAGTACTTC.

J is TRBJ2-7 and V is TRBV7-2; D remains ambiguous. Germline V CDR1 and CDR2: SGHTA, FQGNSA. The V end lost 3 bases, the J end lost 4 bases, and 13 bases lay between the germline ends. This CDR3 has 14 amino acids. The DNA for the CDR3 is TGTGCCAGCAGCTTTGGGCAGGAGCCTTACGAGCAGTACTTC. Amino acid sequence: CASSFGQEPYEQYF.

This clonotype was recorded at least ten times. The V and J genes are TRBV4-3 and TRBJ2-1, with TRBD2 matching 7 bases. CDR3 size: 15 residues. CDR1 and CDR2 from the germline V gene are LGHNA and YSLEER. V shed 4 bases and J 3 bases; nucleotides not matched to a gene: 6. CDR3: CASSRAGVVYNEQFF. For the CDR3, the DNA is TGCGCCAGCAGCCGGGCGGGAGTGGTCTACAATGAGCAGTTCTTC.

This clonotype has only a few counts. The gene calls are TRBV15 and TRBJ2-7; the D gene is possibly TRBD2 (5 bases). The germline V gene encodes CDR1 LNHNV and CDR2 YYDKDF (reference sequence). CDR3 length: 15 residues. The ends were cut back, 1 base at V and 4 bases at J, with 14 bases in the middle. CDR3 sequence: CATSRGQARVYEQYF. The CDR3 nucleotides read TGTGCCACCAGCAGAGGCCAGGCGAGGGTGTACGAGCAGTACTTC.

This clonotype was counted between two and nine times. The CDR3 protein is CASSLGPQGPDTQYF. CDR3 bases: TGCGCCAGCAGCTTGGGCCCACAGGGTCCAGATACGCAGTATTTT. The rearrangement links TRBV5-1 to TRBJ2-3, with D possibly matching TRBD1 (6 bases). CDR1 and CDR2 from the germline V gene are SGHRS and YFSETQ. This CDR3 has 15 residues. Trimming took off 0 bases at V and 4 bases at J, with 12 bases between the two ends.

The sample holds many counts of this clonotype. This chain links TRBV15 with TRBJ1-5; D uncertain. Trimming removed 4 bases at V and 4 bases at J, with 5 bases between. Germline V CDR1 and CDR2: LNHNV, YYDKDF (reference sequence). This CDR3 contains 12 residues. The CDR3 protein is CATSKVNQPQHF. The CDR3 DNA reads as TGTGCCACCAGCAAAGTTAATCAGCCCCAGCATTTT.

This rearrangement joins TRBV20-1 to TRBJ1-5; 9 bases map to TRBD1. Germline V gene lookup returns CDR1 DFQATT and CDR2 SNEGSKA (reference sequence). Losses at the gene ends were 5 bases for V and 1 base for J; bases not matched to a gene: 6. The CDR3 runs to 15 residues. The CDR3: CSALAGTGSNQPQHF. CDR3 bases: TGCAGTGCTCTAGCGGGGACAGGGAGCAATCAGCCCCAGCATTTT.

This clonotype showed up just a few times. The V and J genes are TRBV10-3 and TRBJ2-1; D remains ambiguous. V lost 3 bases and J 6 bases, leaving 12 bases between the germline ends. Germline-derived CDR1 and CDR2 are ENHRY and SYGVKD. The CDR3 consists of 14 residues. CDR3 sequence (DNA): TGTGCCATCAGTGAAGGGCTAACGTTCAATGAGCAGTTCTTC. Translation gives CAISEGLTFNEQFF.